This entry concerns a single T cell receptor (beta chain). Antigen unknown. Germline assignment: CDR1 MNHEY and CDR2 SVGAGI. The CDR3 spans 14 residues. V lost 4 bases, J lost 0 bases, and 10 bases lay in between. Built from TCR beta cDNA, the libraries had unique molecular identifiers in them. Hundreds of thousands of cDNA molecules were obtained from 1 to 10 million T cells. One entry per CDR3 protein, called by TCRdb with MiXCR from the PCR reads. The data contain just over 250,000 distinct CDR3 sequences, 36% of them seen just once; the ten biggest clones take up approximately 4.6%. The data derive from a study of post-analysis software for immune sequencing data. Looking at the study overall: Included courses were relapsing-remitting and secondary progressive multiple sclerosis; progressive-relapsing multiple sclerosis was also included. Findings and limits, study-wide: Strong same-batch co-clustering of samples appeared with F measure clustering. With TRBV5-6, TRBV5-1 and TRBV20-1 included, a handful of TRBV segments were more frequent in patients than in controls. Diversity measured as normalized Chao1 was significantly lower in multiple sclerosis patients than in controls.

Specimen: blood. V usage is TRBV6-5 and J usage is TRBJ2-7; a possible D gene is TRBD1 (6 bases). This clonotype was sampled from a girl aged 5-17 years with multiple sclerosis. CDR3 sequence (DNA): TGTGCCAGCAGTTGGGGACAAACCTCCTACGAGCAGTACTTC. This sequence encodes CASSWGQTSYEQYF.